Below, 3 T cell receptor beta chains from the same sample are listed, as sequenced in a study of chemoradiotherapy in HPV16-positive cancers. The data were produced by immunoSEQ multiplex PCR, yet TCRdb's version contains in-frame clones alone and is incomplete. In the table there are approximately 15,000 clones, 70% to 90% of which are singletons. The source material was blood, sampled from a patient who underwent chemoradiotherapy. The receptors here all came from a human donor with HPV-associated anogenital cancer.

This chain links TRBV28 with TRBJ1-1, with a possible D match to TRBD1 (6 bases). The CDR3 has 15 residues. Trimming stripped 3 bases from V and 2 bases from J, with 13 bases between. Germline lookup yields CDR1 MDHEN and CDR2 SYDVKM. CDR3 protein: CASSFSVGGNTEAFF. The DNA for the CDR3 is TGTGCCAGCAGTTTCAGTGTAGGGGGTAACACTGAAGCTTTCTTT.

The chain links TRBV9 to TRBJ2-3, with TRBD2 matching 10 bases. CDR1 is SGDLS, CDR2 YYNGEE, per germline. This CDR3 region has 16 residues. The junction had 4 bases not matched to a gene; V was cut back by 2 bases and J by 1 base. DNA of the CDR3: TGTGCCAGCAGCGTTTTAGGGACTAGCGGCACAGATACGCAGTATTTT. Translated, it gives CASSVLGTSGTDTQYF.

This rearrangement joins TRBV10-3 to TRBJ1-2, with 8 bases fitting TRBD1. V shed 4 bases and J 5 bases; nucleotides not matched to a gene: 6. Germline-derived CDR1 and CDR2 are ENHRY and SYGVKD. The CDR3 sequence is 14 residues long. The CDR3 here is CAISVRDRFYGYTF. Written as DNA, the CDR3 is TGTGCCATCAGTGTCCGGGACAGGTTTTATGGCTACACCTTC.